This is a list of T cell receptor beta chains from one sample in a study of shared clonotypes between healthy human individuals. The repertoire was sequenced with immunoSEQ multiplex PCR; TCRdb's copy has only in-frame clones and lacks some. The sample holds around 500,000 clones; around 80% are singletons and the top ten take 10% to 15%. The sample comprised PBMCs. The receptors stem from a middle-aged woman in good health. Some clones in this sample may be carry-over from other donors' samples. CDR3s include the opening cysteine and the closing phenylalanine or tryptophan. A D gene is named only where the DNA matches it firmly. The size field is filled for only some rows; it gives once, few, many or a size class.

>few|13|.|TRBJ2-1|TRBV28
CASRGSSYNEQFF
TGTGCCAGCAGGGGGAGCTCCTACAATGAGCAGTTCTTC
>.|13|TRBD1|TRBJ1-5|TRBV30
CAWSTGGNQPQHF
TGTGCCTGGTCGACAGGGGGCAATCAGCCCCAGCATTTT
>.|14|.|TRBJ1-4|TRBV28
CASTRGGTNEKLFF
TGTGCCAGCACGCGGGGGGGAACTAATGAAAAACTGTTTTTT
>.|16|.|TRBJ1-5|TRBV27
CASSLGRSGRNQPQHF
TGTGCCAGCAGTTTAGGTCGGTCAGGGCGCAATCAGCCCCAGCATTTT
>few|15|.|TRBJ1-2|TRBV5-1
CASSVQVQTNYGYTF
TGCGCCAGCAGTGTGCAGGTCCAAACCAACTATGGCTACACCTTC
>.|14|.|TRBJ1-1|TRBV6-6
CASSYSFGITEAFF
TGTGCCAGCAGTTACTCGTTCGGGATCACTGAAGCTTTCTTT
>.|13|.|TRBJ2-3|TRBV19
CATEGTSTDTQYF
TGTGCCACCGAGGGGACTAGCACAGATACGCAGTATTTT
>.|16|.|TRBJ1-5|TRBV7-8
CASSLGTEDSNQPQHF
TGTGCCAGCAGCTTAGGGACGGAGGATAGCAATCAGCCCCAGCATTTT
>few|14|.|TRBJ2-1|TRBV6-5
CASSYGGGSDEQFF
TGTGCCAGCAGTTACGGGGGCGGGAGCGATGAGCAGTTCTTC
>few|15|.|TRBJ2-2|TRBV2
CASSSTGPDTGELFF
TGTGCCAGCAGTAGTACCGGGCCAGACACCGGGGAGCTGTTTTTT
>.|16|TRBD1|TRBJ1-3|TRBV30
CAWSVGQGATGNTIYF
TGTGCCTGGAGTGTGGGGCAGGGGGCGACTGGAAACACCATATATTTT
>.|19|TRBD1|TRBJ2-2|TRBV27
CASSPKPGTGAKATGELFF
TGTGCCAGCAGTCCTAAACCCGGGACAGGGGCGAAAGCAACCGGGGAGCTGTTTTTT
>.|13|.|TRBJ2-5|TRBV5-1
CASSLGVQETQYF
TGCGCCAGCAGCTTGGGGGTTCAAGAGACCCAGTACTTC
>.|17|.|TRBJ2-7|TRBV27
CASSPGRGSGSFYEQYF
TGTGCCAGCAGTCCAGGCAGGGGGAGCGGGAGTTTCTACGAGCAGTACTTC
>once|13|.|TRBJ2-7|TRBV21-1
CARIGVPRYEQYF
TGTGCCAGAATCGGGGTACCTCGCTACGAGCAGTACTTC
>.|15|.|TRBJ1-3|TRBV4-2
CASSQVGSSGNTIYF
TGTGCCAGCAGCCAAGTAGGCAGCTCTGGAAACACCATATATTTT
>.|14|.|TRBJ2-4|TRBV7-2
CASSLEANQNIQYF
TGTGCCAGCAGCTTAGAAGCGAATCAAAACATTCAGTACTTC
>.|15|TRBD2|TRBJ2-3|TRBV7-8
CASSPTSGRTDTQYF
TGTGCCAGCAGCCCGACTAGCGGGAGGACAGATACGCAGTATTTT
>few|13|.|TRBJ1-4|TRBV29-1
CSVYRVGDEKLFF
TGCAGCGTTTACAGGGTAGGAGATGAAAAACTGTTTTTT
>.|14|.|TRBJ2-2|TRBV30
CACLGHTNTGELFF
TGTGCCTGCCTGGGGCACACGAACACCGGGGAGCTGTTTTTT
>few|17|TRBD1|TRBJ2-2|TRBV15
CATSSARGQGRTGELFF
TGTGCCACCAGCAGTGCCCGCGGACAGGGGAGGACCGGGGAGCTGTTTTTT
>.|15|TRBD1|TRBJ1-1|TRBV5-6
CASSSRRQGGTEAFF
TGTGCCAGCAGCTCCCGAAGACAGGGGGGGACTGAAGCTTTCTTT
>few|15|.|TRBJ2-7|TRBV11-1
CASSLGGSLEYEQYF
TGTGCCAGCAGCTTAGGGGGCTCGTTGGAGTACGAGCAGTACTTC
>.|15|.|TRBJ1-1|TRBV14
CASSQQQALNTEAFF
TGTGCTAGCAGCCAACAACAGGCCCTGAACACTGAAGCTTTCTTT
>.|18|.|TRBJ1-4|TRBV27
CASSTGPITDRVVEKLFF
TGTGCCAGCAGTACCGGGCCAATTACCGATAGGGTCGTTGAAAAACTGTTTTTT
>.|13|TRBD1|TRBJ2-1|TRBV27
CASSRDRWNEQFF
TGTGCCAGCAGTAGGGACAGGTGGAATGAGCAGTTCTTC
>.|13|.|TRBJ1-2|TRBV19
CASSISREYGYTF
TGTGCCAGTAGTATATCCAGGGAGTATGGCTACACCTTC
>.|11|.|TRBJ2-2|TRBV7-9
CASSPAGELFF
TGTGCCAGCAGCCCCGCCGGGGAGCTGTTTTTT
>few|15|.|TRBJ2-7|TRBV19
CASSQGPLRSYEQYF
TGTGCCAGTAGTCAGGGACCTCTCCGCTCCTACGAGCAGTACTTC
>.|16|TRBD1|TRBJ1-2|TRBV28
CASSLQGGSLDYGYTF
TGTGCCAGCAGTCTCCAAGGGGGCAGTCTGGACTATGGCTACACCTTC
>.|13|TRBD2|TRBJ2-1|TRBV30
CAWSGGRADEQFF
TGTGCCTGGAGTGGAGGGAGGGCCGATGAGCAGTTCTTC
>.|16|TRBD2|TRBJ2-2|TRBV5-4
CASSTGLAGATGELFF
TGTGCCAGCAGCACCGGACTAGCGGGAGCCACCGGGGAGCTGTTTTTT
>.|13|TRBD1|TRBJ2-7|TRBV6-5
CASSIDREYEQYF
TGTGCCAGCAGTATCGACAGGGAGTACGAGCAGTACTTC
>.|13|.|TRBJ2-7|TRBV27
CASSLLRGGEQYF
TGTGCCAGCAGTTTATTGCGGGGAGGCGAGCAGTACTTC
>once|13|.|TRBJ1-3|TRBV28
CASSFFSGNTIYF
TGTGCCAGCAGTTTTTTCTCTGGAAACACCATATATTTT
>few|17|TRBD1|TRBJ2-2|TRBV5-1
CASSLGLQGAWTGELFF
TGCGCCAGCAGCTTGGGGCTCCAGGGGGCGTGGACCGGGGAGCTGTTTTTT
>.|19|.|TRBJ1-5|TRBV28
CASRRTGISPWISNQPQHF
TGTGCCAGCAGACGTACAGGGATCTCGCCCTGGATTAGCAATCAGCCCCAGCATTTT
>.|13|TRBD1|TRBJ2-7|TRBV14
CASRAGGTYEQYF
TGTGCCAGCAGGGCAGGGGGAACCTACGAGCAGTACTTC
>.|13|.|TRBJ2-7|TRBV5-1
CASSQAPTYEQYF
TGCGCCAGCAGCCAAGCGCCTACCTACGAGCAGTACTTC
>once|14|TRBD2|TRBJ2-7|TRBV27
CASSFSGTSYEQYF
TGTGCCAGCAGTTTCTCCGGGACTAGCTACGAGCAGTACTTC
>.|16|.|TRBJ2-3|TRBV5-1
CASSFHTQSGTDTQYF
TGCGCCAGCAGCTTCCACACTCAATCCGGCACAGATACGCAGTATTTT
>.|15|TRBD2|TRBJ2-5|TRBV7-2
CASSLGTRGQETQYF
TGTGCCAGCAGCTTAGGGACTAGAGGTCAAGAGACCCAGTACTTC
>.|14|TRBD2|TRBJ2-1|TRBV2
CASRWTSETDEQFF
TGTGCCAGCAGATGGACTAGCGAAACGGATGAGCAGTTCTTC
>.|11|.|TRBJ2-5|TRBV19
CAVGQQETQYF
TGTGCCGTAGGACAGCAAGAGACCCAGTACTTC
>.|13|.|TRBJ1-1|TRBV5-1
CASSLALGTEAFF
TGCGCCAGCAGCTTGGCTCTAGGGACTGAAGCTTTCTTT
>.|14|TRBD1|TRBJ2-1|TRBV7-9
CASSPDRGYNEQFF
TGTGCCAGTTCCCCCGACAGGGGATACAATGAGCAGTTCTTC
>.|13|TRBD1|TRBJ1-2|TRBV30
CAWRTGGNYGYTF
TGTGCCTGGAGGACAGGGGGAAACTATGGCTACACCTTC
>once|14|TRBD2|TRBJ2-5|TRBV10-3
CATRLAGVRETQYF
TGTGCCACCAGACTAGCGGGAGTTAGGGAGACCCAGTACTTC
>once|15|.|TRBJ1-1|TRBV5-1
CASSLNQGFGTEAFF
TGCGCCAGCAGCTTGAATCAGGGTTTCGGTACTGAAGCTTTCTTT
>once|14|TRBD1|TRBJ1-1|TRBV30
CAWRETGGSAEAFF
TGTGCCTGGAGAGAAACAGGGGGTAGCGCTGAAGCTTTCTTT
>.|14|.|TRBJ2-7|TRBV7-9
CASSLEGGNYEQYF
TGTGCCAGCAGCTTAGAGGGGGGAAACTACGAGCAGTACTTC
>many|17|TRBD2|TRBJ2-7|TRBV4-1
CASSHRRASGSSYEQYF
TGCGCCAGCAGCCATCGTCGGGCTAGCGGGAGCTCCTACGAGCAGTACTTC
>once|15|TRBD2|TRBJ2-1|TRBV9
CASSVGTSGINEQFF
TGTGCCAGCAGCGTCGGGACTAGCGGGATCAATGAGCAGTTCTTC
>.|17|.|TRBJ1-5|TRBV9
CASSVGGQGLDNQPQHF
TGTGCCAGCAGCGTAGGAGGGCAGGGATTGGACAATCAGCCCCAGCATTTT
>.|13|.|TRBJ2-7|TRBV4-2
CASSQGSRPEQYF
TGTGCCAGCAGCCAAGGGAGCCGGCCGGAGCAGTACTTC
>.|16|TRBD2|TRBJ2-1|TRBV10-3
CAISEAGTSGVLEQFF
TGTGCCATCAGTGAAGCCGGGACTAGCGGGGTACTTGAGCAGTTCTTC
>.|13|.|TRBJ2-7|TRBV7-9
CASSRGPSYEQYF
TGTGCCAGCAGCCGGGGACCGAGCTACGAGCAGTACTTC